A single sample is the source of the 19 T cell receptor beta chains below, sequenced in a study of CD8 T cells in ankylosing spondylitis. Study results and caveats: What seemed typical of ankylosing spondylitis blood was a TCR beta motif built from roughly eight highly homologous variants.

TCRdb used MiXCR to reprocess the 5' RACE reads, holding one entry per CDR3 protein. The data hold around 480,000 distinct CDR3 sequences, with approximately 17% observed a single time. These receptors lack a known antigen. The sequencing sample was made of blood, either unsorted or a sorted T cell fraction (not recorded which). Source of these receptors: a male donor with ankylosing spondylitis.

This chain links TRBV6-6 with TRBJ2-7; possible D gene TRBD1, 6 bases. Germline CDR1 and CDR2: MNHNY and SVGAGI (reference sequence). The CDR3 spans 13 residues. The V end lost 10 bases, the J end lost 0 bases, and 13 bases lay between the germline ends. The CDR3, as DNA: TGTGCCACCCAGGGGCGAGACTCCTACGAGCAGTACTTC. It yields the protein CATQGRDSYEQYF.

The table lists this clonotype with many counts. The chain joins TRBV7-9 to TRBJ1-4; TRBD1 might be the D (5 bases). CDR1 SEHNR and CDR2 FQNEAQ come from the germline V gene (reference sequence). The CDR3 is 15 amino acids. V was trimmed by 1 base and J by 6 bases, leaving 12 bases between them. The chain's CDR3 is CASSLGAARDEKLFF. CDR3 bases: TGTGCCAGCAGCTTAGGTGCCGCCAGGGATGAAAAACTGTTTTTT. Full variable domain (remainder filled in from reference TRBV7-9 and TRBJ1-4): DTGVSQNPRHKITKRGQNVTFRCDPISEHNRLYWYRQTLGQGPEFLTYFQNEAQLEKSRLLSDRFSAERPKGSFSTLEIQRTEQGDSAMYLCASSLGAARDEKLFFGSGTQLSVL.

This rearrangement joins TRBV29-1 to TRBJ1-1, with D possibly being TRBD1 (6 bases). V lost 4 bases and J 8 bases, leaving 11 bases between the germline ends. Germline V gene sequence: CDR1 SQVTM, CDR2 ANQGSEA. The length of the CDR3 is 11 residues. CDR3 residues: CSVGGADEAFF. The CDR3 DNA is TGCAGCGTTGGGGGGGCAGACGAAGCTTTCTTT.

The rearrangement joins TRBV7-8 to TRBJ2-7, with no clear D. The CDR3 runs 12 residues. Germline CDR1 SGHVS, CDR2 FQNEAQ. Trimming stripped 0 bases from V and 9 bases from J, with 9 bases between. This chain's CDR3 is CASSLAERLQYF. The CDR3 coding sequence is TGTGCCAGCAGCTTAGCGGAGAGGTTGCAGTACTTC. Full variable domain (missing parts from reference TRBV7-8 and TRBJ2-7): GAGVSQSPRYKVAKRGQDVALRCDPISGHVSLFWYQQALGQGPEFLTYFQNEAQLDKSGLPSDRFFAERPEGSVSTLKIQRTQQEDSAVYLCASSLAERLQYFGPGTRLTVT.

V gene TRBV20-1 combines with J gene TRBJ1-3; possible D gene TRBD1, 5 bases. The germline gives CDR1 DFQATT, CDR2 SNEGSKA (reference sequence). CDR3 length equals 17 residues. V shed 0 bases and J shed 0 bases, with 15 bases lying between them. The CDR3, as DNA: TGCAGTGCTAGAGATGACAGACACGACAGCTCTGGAAACACCATATATTTT. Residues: CSARDDRHDSSGNTIYF.

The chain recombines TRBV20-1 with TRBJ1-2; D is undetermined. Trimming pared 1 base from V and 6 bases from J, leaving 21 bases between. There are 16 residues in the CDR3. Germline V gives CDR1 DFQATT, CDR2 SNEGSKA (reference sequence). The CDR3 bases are TGCAGTGCTAGAGTAGGATTGGCGGGAGGGTATGATGGCTACACCTTC. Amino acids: CSARVGLAGGYDGYTF.

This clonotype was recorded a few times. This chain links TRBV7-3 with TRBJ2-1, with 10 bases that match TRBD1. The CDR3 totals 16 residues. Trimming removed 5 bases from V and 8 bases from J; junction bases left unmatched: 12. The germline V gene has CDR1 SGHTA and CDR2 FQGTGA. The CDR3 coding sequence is TGTGCCAGCAGCCTCCGTGGGACAGGGGATTTCGATGAGCAGTTCTTC. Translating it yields CASSLRGTGDFDEQFF.

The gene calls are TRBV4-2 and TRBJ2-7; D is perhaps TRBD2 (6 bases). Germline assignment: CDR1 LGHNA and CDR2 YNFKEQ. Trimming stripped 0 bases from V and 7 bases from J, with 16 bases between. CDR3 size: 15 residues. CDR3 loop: CASSQERTGVREQYF. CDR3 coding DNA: TGTGCCAGCAGCCAAGAGAGGACGGGAGTTCGAGAGCAGTACTTC.

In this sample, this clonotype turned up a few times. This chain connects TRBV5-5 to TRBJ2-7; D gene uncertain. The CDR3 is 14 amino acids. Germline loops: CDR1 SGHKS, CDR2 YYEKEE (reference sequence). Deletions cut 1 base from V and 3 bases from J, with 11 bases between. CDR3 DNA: TGTGCCAGCAGCTTGAAGGAGATCTACTACGAGCAGTACTTC. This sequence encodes CASSLKEIYYEQYF.

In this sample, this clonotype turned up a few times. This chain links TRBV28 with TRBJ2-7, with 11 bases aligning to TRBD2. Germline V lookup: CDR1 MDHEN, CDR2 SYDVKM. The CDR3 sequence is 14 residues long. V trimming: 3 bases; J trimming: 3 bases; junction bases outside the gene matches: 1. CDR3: CASSFTSGGYEQYF. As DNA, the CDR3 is TGTGCCAGCAGTTTTACTAGCGGGGGCTACGAGCAGTACTTC.

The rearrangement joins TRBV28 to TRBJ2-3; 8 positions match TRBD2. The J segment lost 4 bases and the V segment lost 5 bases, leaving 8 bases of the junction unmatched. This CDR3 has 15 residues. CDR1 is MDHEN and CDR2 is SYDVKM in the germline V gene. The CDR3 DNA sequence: TGTGCCAGCAGTCCCGCGGGGGGAGGCTCAGATACGCAGTATTTT. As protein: CASSPAGGGSDTQYF.

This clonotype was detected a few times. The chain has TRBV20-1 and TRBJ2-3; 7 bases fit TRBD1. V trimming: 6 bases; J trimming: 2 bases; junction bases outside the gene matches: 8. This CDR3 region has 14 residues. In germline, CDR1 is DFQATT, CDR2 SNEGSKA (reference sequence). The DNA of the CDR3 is TGCAGTGCCCAGACAGGGTACATCACAGATACGCAGTATTTT. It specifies CSAQTGYITDTQYF.

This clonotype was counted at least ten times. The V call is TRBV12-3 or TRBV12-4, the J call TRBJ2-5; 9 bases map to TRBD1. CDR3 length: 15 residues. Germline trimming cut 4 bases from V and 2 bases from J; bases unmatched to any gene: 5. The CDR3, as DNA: TGTGCCAGCAGTTCCCTGGGACAGGGTCAAGAGACCCAGTACTTC. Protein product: CASSSLGQGQETQYF.

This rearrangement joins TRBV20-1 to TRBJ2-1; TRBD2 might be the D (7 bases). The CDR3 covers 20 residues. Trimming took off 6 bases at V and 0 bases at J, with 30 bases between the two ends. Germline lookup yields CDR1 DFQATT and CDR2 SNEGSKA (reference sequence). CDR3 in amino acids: CSAPTSYSAGQGGSYNEQFF. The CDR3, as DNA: TGCAGTGCCCCGACGTCGTACTCAGCGGGACAAGGGGGCTCCTACAATGAGCAGTTCTTC.

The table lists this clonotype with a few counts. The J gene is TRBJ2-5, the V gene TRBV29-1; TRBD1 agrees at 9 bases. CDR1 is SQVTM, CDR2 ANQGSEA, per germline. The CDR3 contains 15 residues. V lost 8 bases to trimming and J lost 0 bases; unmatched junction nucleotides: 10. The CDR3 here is CSSKVGTGHQETQYF. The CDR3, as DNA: TGCAGCTCTAAAGTGGGGACAGGGCACCAAGAGACCCAGTACTTC.

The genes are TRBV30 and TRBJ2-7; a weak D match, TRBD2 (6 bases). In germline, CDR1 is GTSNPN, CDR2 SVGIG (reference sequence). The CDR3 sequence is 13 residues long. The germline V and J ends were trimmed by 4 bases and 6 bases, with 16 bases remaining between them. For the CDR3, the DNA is TGTGCCTGGAAGAGGGCTGCCGGGGGCGAGCAGTACTTC. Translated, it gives CAWKRAAGGEQYF. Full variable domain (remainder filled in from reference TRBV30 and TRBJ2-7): SQTIHQWPATLVQPVGSPLSLECTVEGTSNPNLYWYRQAAGRGLQLLFYSVGIGQISSEVPQNLSASRPQDRQFILSSKKLLLSDSGFYLCAWKRAAGGEQYFGPGTRLTVT.

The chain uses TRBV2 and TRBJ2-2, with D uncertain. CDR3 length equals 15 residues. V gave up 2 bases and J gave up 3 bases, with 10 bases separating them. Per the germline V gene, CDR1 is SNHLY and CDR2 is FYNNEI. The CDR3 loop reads CASSESGSYTGELFF. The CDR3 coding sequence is TGTGCCAGCAGTGAATCGGGCAGCTACACCGGGGAGCTGTTTTTT.

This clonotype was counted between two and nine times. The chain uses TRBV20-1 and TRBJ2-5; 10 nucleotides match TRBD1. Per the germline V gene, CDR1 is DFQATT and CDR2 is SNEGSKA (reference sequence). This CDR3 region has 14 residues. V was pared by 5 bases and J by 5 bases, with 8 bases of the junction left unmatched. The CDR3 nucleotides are TGCAGTGCTCTCAGACAGGGGGCTAAGGAGACCCAGTACTTC. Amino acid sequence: CSALRQGAKETQYF.

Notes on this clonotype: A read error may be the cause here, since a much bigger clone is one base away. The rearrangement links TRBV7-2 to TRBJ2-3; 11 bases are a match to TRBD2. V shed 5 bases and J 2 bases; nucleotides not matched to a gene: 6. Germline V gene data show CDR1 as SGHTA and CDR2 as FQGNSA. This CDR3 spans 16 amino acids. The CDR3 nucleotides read TGTGCCAGCAGCCCGGGGACTAGCGGTACCACAGATACGCAGTATTTT. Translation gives CASSPGTSGTTDTQYF.